A single sample gave rise to the 31 T cell receptor beta chains below, sequenced in a study of cytomegalovirus exposure and HLA in healthy donors. The PCR ran on 60 Vbeta and 13 Jbeta primers. Assay used: immunoSEQ multiplex PCR; TCRdb lists only in-frame clones, some missing. The sample has 160,000 or so clones, roughly 77% seen once. What was sequenced was PBMCs. These TCRs come from a middle-aged man in good health and CMV-seropositive.

CDR3 coding DNA: TGTGCCAGCAGGGGACAGGGAGGTCAGCCCCAGCATTTT. Encoded protein: CASRGQGGQPQHF. V gene TRBV6-5 combines with J gene TRBJ1-5; 9 bases are shared with TRBD1. This CDR3 is 13 amino acids long. Germline CDR1 is MNHEY and CDR2 is SVGAGI. V was clipped by 6 bases and J by 6 bases; unmatched bases: 3.

The CDR3 reads CASSPRTAEKLFF. For the CDR3, the DNA is TGTGCCAGCAGCCCTCGGACAGCTGAAAAACTGTTTTTT. This chain uses TRBV7-6 with TRBJ1-4; D is perhaps TRBD1 (6 bases). V was cut by 5 bases and J by 7 bases, with 11 bases left in between. CDR1 is SGHVS, CDR2 FNYEAQ, per germline. The CDR3 totals 13 residues.

CDR3 amino acids: CAIRTGGRGYTF. The DNA of the CDR3 is TGTGCCATCCGTACAGGGGGCCGAGGCTACACCTTC. V usage is TRBV10-3 and J usage is TRBJ1-2, with TRBD1 matching 9 bases. V dropped 8 bases and J dropped 8; count of bases not matched to a gene: 6. CDR3 length: 12 amino acids. Germline CDR1 is ENHRY and CDR2 is SYGVKD.

This clone has a handful of counts. The chain is built from TRBV5-1 and TRBJ2-2; 9 bases line up with TRBD1. The CDR3 is 15 amino acids. CDR1 is SGHRS, CDR2 YFSETQ, per germline. V lost 5 bases to trimming and J lost 6 bases; unmatched junction nucleotides: 8. This CDR3 is CASSTGGWRSGELFF. CDR3 sequence (DNA): TGCGCCAGCAGTACAGGGGGCTGGCGGTCCGGGGAGCTGTTTTTT.

This chain links TRBV7-6 with TRBJ2-1; 9 bases match TRBD1. The V gene's germline CDR1 is SGHVS and CDR2 FNYEAQ. This CDR3 contains 16 residues. The trim removed 5 bases at V and 7 bases at J, leaving 12 bases unmatched. The CDR3 protein is CASSPQTGGVRNEQFF. The CDR3 coding sequence is TGTGCCAGCAGCCCACAGACAGGGGGAGTAAGGAATGAGCAGTTCTTC.

The J gene is TRBJ2-5, the V gene TRBV5-4, with D perhaps matching TRBD1 (6 bases). This CDR3 has 14 residues. Trimming removed 4 bases from V and 5 bases from J, with 15 bases in between. Germline assignment: CDR1 SGHNT and CDR2 YYREEE (reference sequence). The CDR3 sequence: CASSLWTAEETQYF. CDR3 in DNA: TGTGCCAGCAGCCTTTGGACAGCCGAGGAGACCCAGTACTTC.

V gene TRBV5-1 combines with J gene TRBJ1-1; D call uncertain. The germline V and J ends were trimmed by 4 bases and 2 bases, with 15 bases remaining between them. The CDR3 length is 15 residues. Germline V gives CDR1 SGHRS, CDR2 YFSETQ. Here the CDR3 reads CASSPRRVDNTEAFF. The CDR3 coding sequence is TGCGCCAGCAGCCCCCGCCGGGTTGATAACACTGAAGCTTTCTTT.

The chain links TRBV4-3 to TRBJ1-1; D not resolved. V was clipped by 1 base and J by 4 bases, with 16 bases between them. The CDR3 runs to 16 residues. Germline CDR1 LGHNA, CDR2 YSLEER. The CDR3 spells CASSQGQRVAATEAFF. The CDR3 region has the DNA TGCGCCAGCAGCCAAGGTCAGAGGGTGGCGGCCACTGAAGCTTTCTTT.

Turning to this clone: The same CDR3 also results from other DNA sequences found in this sample. This chain uses TRBV4-2 with TRBJ2-5; possible D gene TRBD2, 5 bases. The length of the CDR3 is 14 residues. From germline, CDR1 is LGHNA and CDR2 YNFKEQ. V lost 0 bases and J 4 bases, leaving 9 bases between the germline ends. The CDR3 DNA is TGTGCCAGCAGCCAAGATCTAGCAGGAGAGACCCAGTACTTC. Amino acid sequence: CASSQDLAGETQYF.

The J gene is TRBJ1-2, the V gene TRBV21-1; TRBD1 is the table's D call, not checked against the DNA. TRBV21-1 is deemed a pseudogene. This CDR3 is built from 16 residues. The CDR3 nucleotides read TGTGCCAGCAGCAAAGTCCCCCAGGGGGGAGGCTATGGCTACACCTTC. It encodes CASSKVPQGGGYGYTF.

The V call is TRBV28, the J call TRBJ1-5, with 11 bases matching TRBD1. Germline V gives CDR1 MDHEN, CDR2 SYDVKM. This CDR3 comprises 18 residues. Trimming at V came to 4 bases and at J to 0 bases, leaving 8 bases not matched to a gene. This CDR3 is CASSYPGQGENSNQPQHF. The CDR3 nucleotides read TGTGCCAGCAGTTACCCGGGACAGGGGGAAAATAGCAATCAGCCCCAGCATTTT. The full variable domain, its missing parts supplied by reference TRBV28 and TRBJ1-5, is DVKVTQSSRYLVKRTGEKVFLECVQDMDHENMFWYRQDPGLGLRLIYFSYDVKMKEKGDIPEGYSVSREKKERFSLILESASTNQTSMYLCASSYPGQGENSNQPQHFGDGTRLSIL.

This CDR3 reads CASSPDRVGNTIYF. The CDR3 DNA sequence: TGTGCCAGCAGCCCTGACAGGGTAGGAAACACCATATATTTT. The V and J genes are TRBV6-1 and TRBJ1-3, with TRBD1 matching 7 bases. The J segment lost 4 bases and the V segment lost 6 bases, leaving 6 bases of the junction unmatched. Germline V gene sequence: CDR1 MNHNS, CDR2 SASEGT. The CDR3 is 14 residues long.

The sample holds one count of this clone. The chain employs TRBV7-6 and TRBJ1-5, with D possibly TRBD1 on 5 matching bases. The CDR3 is 14 residues long. Trimming left V 5 bases short and J 0 bases short, with 8 bases between. Germline V CDR1 and CDR2: SGHVS, FNYEAQ. The CDR3 spells CASSADSSNQPQHF. The CDR3 nucleotides are TGTGCCAGCAGCGCCGACAGTAGCAATCAGCCCCAGCATTTT.

This rearrangement joins TRBV10-3 to TRBJ2-7, with 10 bases aligning to TRBD1. J lost 4 bases, V lost 10 bases, and 4 bases had no gene match. Germline V lookup: CDR1 ENHRY, CDR2 SYGVKD. The CDR3 spans 12 residues. In nucleotides, the CDR3 is TGTGCCACCAGACAGGGGGCGTACGAGCAGTACTTC. It yields the protein CATRQGAYEQYF.

The CDR3 reads CAWSLQGSYEQYF. The CDR3 DNA reads as TGTGCCTGGAGCCTCCAGGGGAGCTACGAGCAGTACTTC. The rearrangement uses TRBV30 and TRBJ2-7, with D tentatively TRBD1 (6 bases). Trimming removed 3 bases from V and 3 bases from J, with 12 bases in between. CDR1 and CDR2 (germline): GTSNPN, SVGIG (reference sequence). The CDR3 sequence is 13 residues long.

The rearrangement joins TRBV6-5 to TRBJ2-7; D is unresolved. This CDR3 has 13 amino acids. V lost 5 bases and J 1 base, leaving 9 bases between the germline ends. The germline V gene has CDR1 MNHEY and CDR2 SVGAGI. The CDR3 protein is CASSREESYEQYF. The CDR3 nucleotides are TGTGCCAGCAGTCGCGAGGAATCCTACGAGCAGTACTTC.

V gene TRBV2 combines with J gene TRBJ2-7; D is ambiguous. The ends were cut back, 4 bases at V and 2 bases at J, with 15 bases in the middle. Per germline, CDR1 SNHLY and CDR2 FYNNEI. This CDR3 has 15 residues. The CDR3 spells CASSVAAGLPYEQYF. As DNA, the CDR3 is TGTGCCAGCAGTGTCGCAGCAGGCCTCCCCTACGAGCAGTACTTC. Filled out from reference TRBV2 and TRBJ2-7, the complete variable domain reads EPEVTQTPSHQVTQMGQEVILRCVPISNHLYFYWYRQILGQKVEFLVSFYNNEISEKSEIFDDQFSVERPDGSNFTLKIRSTKLEDSAMYFCASSVAAGLPYEQYFGPGTRLTVT.

This clone appeared a few times. The gene calls are TRBV4-2 and TRBJ1-2; D unresolved. Trimming took off 3 bases at V and 3 bases at J, with 17 bases between the two ends. The CDR3 is 16 amino acids. CDR1 and CDR2 (germline): LGHNA, YNFKEQ. The CDR3 nucleotides read TGTGCCAGCAGCCAGAACCCATGGGCCGGGGACTATGGCTACACCTTC. Translating it yields CASSQNPWAGDYGYTF.

The rearrangement joins TRBV5-4 to TRBJ2-3; D may be TRBD2 (5 bases). The CDR3 is 13 residues long. The germline gives CDR1 SGHNT, CDR2 YYREEE (reference sequence). Trimming stripped 6 bases from V and 4 bases from J, with 12 bases between. CDR3 protein: CASTEERADTQYF. CDR3 sequence (DNA): TGTGCCAGCACCGAGGAGAGGGCAGATACGCAGTATTTT. The full variable domain, rest sourced from reference TRBV5-4 and TRBJ2-3, is ETGVTQSPTHLIKTRGQQVTLRCSSQSGHNTVSWYQQALGQGPQFIFQYYREEENGRGNFPPRFSGLQFPNYSSELNVNALELDDSALYLCASTEERADTQYFGPGTRLTVL.

This clone was seen only once. The rearrangement uses TRBV6-4 and TRBJ2-7; TRBD1 matches at 11 bases. Germline assignment: CDR1 MRHNA and CDR2 SNTAGT. The V segment lost 11 bases and the J segment 5 bases; nucleotides outside the gene matches: 11. The CDR3 is 14 residues long. CDR3 amino acids: CAGPLDRGRNEQYF. The CDR3 DNA is TGTGCCGGACCTCTGGACAGGGGGCGAAACGAGCAGTACTTC.

The chain recombines TRBV6-6 with TRBJ1-4, with 10 bases identical to TRBD1. Germline CDR1 and CDR2: MNHNY and SVGAGI (reference sequence). The junction had 3 bases not matched to a gene; V was cut back by 6 bases and J by 5 bases. The CDR3 loop spans 14 amino acids. CDR3 region: CASRSTGGNEKLFF. CDR3 in DNA: TGTGCCAGCAGATCGACAGGGGGCAATGAAAAACTGTTTTTT.

The gene calls are TRBV28 and TRBJ1-1; TRBD1 matches at 8 bases. Germline V gene lookup returns CDR1 MDHEN and CDR2 SYDVKM. V lost 7 bases to trimming and J lost 4 bases; unmatched junction nucleotides: 14. The CDR3 contains 16 residues. The CDR3 DNA reads as TGTGCCAGCACCCTCGCCAGGGGGCTTAGGGGCACTGAAGCTTTCTTT. It yields the protein CASTLARGLRGTEAFF.

The V call is TRBV2, the J call TRBJ2-4; 10 bases align to TRBD1. V lost 5 bases to trimming and J lost 3 bases; unmatched junction nucleotides: 7. The germline gives CDR1 SNHLY, CDR2 FYNNEI. This CDR3 region has 16 residues. The CDR3 loop reads CASSLGQGGGKNIQYF. The CDR3 bases are TGTGCCAGCAGTCTTGGACAGGGGGGGGGCAAAAACATTCAGTACTTC. Combining the CDR3 with reference TRBV2 and TRBJ2-4 gives the whole variable domain EPEVTQTPSHQVTQMGQEVILRCVPISNHLYFYWYRQILGQKVEFLVSFYNNEISEKSEIFDDQFSVERPDGSNFTLKIRSTKLEDSAMYFCASSLGQGGGKNIQYFGAGTRLSVL.

The chain carries TRBV9 and TRBJ2-2; D may be TRBD1 (6 bases). Per germline, CDR1 SGDLS and CDR2 YYNGEE. The CDR3 is 16 residues long. Trimming cost V 2 bases and J 5 bases, with 16 bases left between them. Here the CDR3 DNA reads TGTGCCAGCAGCGTTGGACAGTGGGTTGAGACCGGGGAGCTGTTTTTT. Its protein is CASSVGQWVETGELFF.

This clone was seen only a few times. The gene calls are TRBV4-3 and TRBJ1-2; TRBD1 agrees at 7 bases. After removal of 1 base from V and 4 bases from J, the junction contained 0 bases not matched to a gene. Germline CDR1 reads LGHNA; CDR2 reads YSLEER. This CDR3 is 13 amino acids long. CDR3 DNA sequence: TGCGCCAGCAGCCAAGGGACAGGCTATGGCTACACCTTC. Its protein product is CASSQGTGYGYTF.

This clone was detected only once. The CDR3: CASSMQEGLRDTQYF. In DNA form, the CDR3 reads TGTGCCAGTAGTATGCAGGAGGGGCTTAGGGATACGCAGTATTTT. V and J are TRBV19 and TRBJ2-3; possible D gene TRBD2, 6 bases. Germline V lookup: CDR1 LNHDA, CDR2 SQIVND (reference sequence). The ends were cut back, 3 bases at V and 6 bases at J, with 16 bases in the middle. CDR3 length: 15 residues.

The chain couples TRBV4-3 to TRBJ1-2, with a weak D call TRBD1 (6 bases). Germline CDR1 is LGHNA and CDR2 is YSLEER. The V end lost 0 bases, the J end lost 4 bases, and 12 bases lay between the germline ends. This CDR3 is built from 15 residues. This chain's CDR3 is CASSQENAGAYGYTF. Written as DNA, the CDR3 is TGCGCCAGCAGCCAAGAAAACGCAGGGGCCTATGGCTACACCTTC.

This clone was detected a few times. The chain couples TRBV7-9 to TRBJ2-7; the match to TRBD2 covers 8 bases. The junction had 6 bases not matched to a gene; V was cut back by 1 base and J by 4 bases. This CDR3 region has 15 residues. Germline-derived CDR1 and CDR2 are SEHNR and FQNEAQ (reference sequence). CDR3 loop: CASSLVGGASYEQYF. The CDR3 nucleotides are TGTGCCAGCAGCTTAGTCGGGGGGGCTTCTTACGAGCAGTACTTC.

This clone was found once. V usage is TRBV10-3 and J usage is TRBJ2-1; D is perhaps TRBD2 (5 bases). This CDR3 contains 17 residues. Germline V gene sequence: CDR1 ENHRY, CDR2 SYGVKD. With 4 bases removed from V and 0 bases from J, the gap between germline ends came to 16 bases. The CDR3 nucleotides read TGTGCCATCAGTGGATTCTTAACGGGGAGCTCCTACAATGAGCAGTTCTTC. This sequence encodes CAISGFLTGSSYNEQFF.

The sample holds one count of this clone. The chain has TRBV7-9 and TRBJ1-2, with D unclear. CDR3 size: 14 residues. V lost 1 base, J lost 0 bases, and 6 bases lay in between. Germline V CDR1 and CDR2: SEHNR, FQNEAQ (reference sequence). The CDR3 DNA sequence: TGTGCCAGCAGCTTAGTCGGGACTAACTATGGCTACACCTTC. Amino acids: CASSLVGTNYGYTF. The complete variable domain, with remaining parts taken from reference TRBV7-9 and TRBJ1-2, reads DTGVSQNPRHKITKRGQNVTFRCDPISEHNRLYWYRQTLGQGPEFLTYFQNEAQLEKSRLLSDRFSAERPKGSFSTLEIQRTEQGDSAMYLCASSLVGTNYGYTFGSGTRLTVV.

V and J are TRBV28 and TRBJ1-4; D not resolved. In germline, CDR1 is MDHEN, CDR2 SYDVKM. The CDR3 sequence is 12 residues long. The V and J ends lost 5 bases and 4 bases respectively, with 5 bases between them. The CDR3: CASSLLNEKLFF. The DNA for the CDR3 is TGTGCCAGCAGTCTACTTAATGAAAAACTGTTTTTT.